This TCR beta chain appears in the sequencing data of a study of cytomegalovirus exposure and HLA in healthy donors. Study conclusions and caveats: Later, TCR association rates were found to vary by HLA locus, highest for DRB1 and lowest for HLA-C. Later analysis found that TCR beta chains associated with HLA were more clonally expanded than other, equally common chains.

With 6 bases clipped from V and 1 base from J, the junction kept 5 bases outside the gene matches. The CDR3 consists of 14 residues. In germline, CDR1 is WSHSY, CDR2 SAAADI. The PCR contained 60 Vbeta and 13 Jbeta primers. Sequenced by immunoSEQ multiplex PCR; TCRdb stores in-frame clones only, minus some. The table has about 120,000 clones, over 6.5% seen once. A word on this clone: Antigen: not known.

The chain couples TRBV10-2 to TRBJ2-7, with 8 nucleotides matching TRBD2. The source is a woman between 40 and 55 years old in good health and CMV-seropositive. The sequencing input was PBMCs. CDR3 sequence: CASRLSGVSYEQYF. CDR3 DNA: TGCGCCAGCAGACTTAGCGGGGTATCCTACGAGCAGTACTTC.